This T cell receptor (beta chain) stems from a study of T cells in Graves' hyperthyroidism and ophthalmopathy. Study as a whole: At initial diagnosis, before any treatment had begun, peripheral blood was obtained.

CDR3 size: 17 residues. CDR1 is MGHRA and CDR2 is YSYEKL in the germline V gene. The V and J ends lost 1 base and 0 bases respectively, with 12 bases between them. Patients with uncontrolled infections, other autoimmune diseases, pregnancy or lactation were excluded. General study results and limits: The model forecast ophthalmopathy, anticipating it by a median about 6.5 months before onset.

What was amplified from RNA transcripts were TCR beta CDR3 regions. During a first-round RT-PCR of the TCR CDR3, the HTBI primer set was used. TCRdb reprocessed the multiplex PCR reads with MiXCR, giving one entry per CDR3 protein. The table records about 640,000 distinct CDR3 sequences, 20% to 25% of them present only once. As to this clonotype: As yet, its antigen is unknown.

The chain couples TRBV4-1 to TRBJ1-4; D gene unclear. Sequencing used blood. This receptor was obtained from a man under 40 with Graves' ophthalmopathy. The CDR3 DNA sequence: TGCGCCAGCAGCCAAGGCCCTACCGGCTCAACTAATGAAAAACTGTTTTTT. Protein product: CASSQGPTGSTNEKLFF.